This T cell receptor (beta chain) emerged from a study of cytomegalovirus exposure and HLA in healthy donors. Findings and caveats of the study: Listed as cytomegalovirus-associated were 150 to 200 TCR beta chains.

On this clone itself: Its antigen is not known.

The PCR was carried out with 60 Vbeta primers and 13 Jbeta primers. Using immunoSEQ multiplex PCR, the repertoire was profiled, and TCRdb retains in-frame clones only, with some absent. The sample carries hundreds of thousands of clones, 82% recorded once. Germline V CDR1 and CDR2: SGHRS, YFSETQ. The trim removed 2 bases at V and 2 bases at J, leaving 7 bases unmatched. This CDR3 is 18 amino acids long. The chain recombines TRBV5-1 with TRBJ2-6, with 10 bases matching TRBD1. The origin of this receptor is a woman between 40 and 55 years old in good health and CMV-seronegative. The sequencing sample was made of PBMCs. For the CDR3, the DNA is TGCGCCAGCAGCTTACGACAGGGGGCTAGAACTGGGGCCAACGTCCTGACTTTC. This codes for CASSLRQGARTGANVLTF. The whole variable domain, filled in from reference TRBV5-1 and TRBJ2-6, reads KAGVTQTPRYLIKTRGQQVTLSCSPISGHRSVSWYQQTPGQGLQFLFEYFSETQRNKGNFPGRFSGRQFSNSRSEMNVSTLELGDSALYLCASSLRQGARTGANVLTFGAGSRLTVL.